What follows describes a single TCR beta chain. Germline CDR1 MNHEY, CDR2 SVGAGI. The length of the CDR3 is 13 residues. With 7 bases clipped from V and 0 bases from J, the junction kept 2 bases outside the gene matches. This specimen comes from a study of blood T cell repertoires in COVID-19. Measured with immunoSEQ multiplex PCR; TCRdb has only the in-frame clones, and not every one. The sample lists some 520,000 clones; 75% to 90% were seen once. The sample was peripheral blood. The TCR was taken from a man aged 18 to 30 with COVID-19, enrolled during active disease. The chain has TRBV6-5 and TRBJ1-1; 7 nucleotides match TRBD1. The CDR3 coding sequence is TGTGCCAGCAAAACAGGGGTGAACACTGAAGCTTTCTTT. The encoded protein is CASKTGVNTEAFF.